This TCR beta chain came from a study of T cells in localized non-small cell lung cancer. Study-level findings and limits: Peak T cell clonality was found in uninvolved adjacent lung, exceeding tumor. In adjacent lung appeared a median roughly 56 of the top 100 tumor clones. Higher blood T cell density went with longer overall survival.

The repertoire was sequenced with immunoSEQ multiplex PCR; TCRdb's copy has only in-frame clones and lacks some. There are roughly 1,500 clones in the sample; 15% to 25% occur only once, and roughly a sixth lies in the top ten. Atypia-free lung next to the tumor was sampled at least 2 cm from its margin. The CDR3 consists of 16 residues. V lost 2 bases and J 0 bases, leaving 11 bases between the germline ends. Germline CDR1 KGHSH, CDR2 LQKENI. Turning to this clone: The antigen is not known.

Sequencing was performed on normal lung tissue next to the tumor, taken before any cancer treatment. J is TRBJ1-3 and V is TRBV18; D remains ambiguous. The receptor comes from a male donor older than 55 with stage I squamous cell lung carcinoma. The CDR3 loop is CASSPFGLSSGNTIYF. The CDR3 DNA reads TGTGCCAGCTCACCATTTGGCCTAAGCTCTGGAAACACCATATATTTT. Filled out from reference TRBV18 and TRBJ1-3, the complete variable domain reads NAGVMQNPRHLVRRRGQEARLRCSPMKGHSHVYWYRQLPEEGLKFMVYLQKENIIDESGMPKERFSAEFPKEGPSILRIQQVVRGDSAAYFCASSPFGLSSGNTIYFGEGSWLTVV.